This T cell receptor beta chain was captured by sequencing in a study of neurological immune-mediated disorders. The overall study: Multiple sclerosis patients numbered 34, with about 30 relapsing-remitting and 3 secondary progressive. Findings and caveats of the study: HTLV-1-associated myelopathy led in TCR clonal expansion, while multiple sclerosis ranked lowest, below healthy controls. Phylogenetic grouping assigned the repertoires of 18 of 34 multiple sclerosis patients to a single cluster of related CDR3 sequences. This cluster may be a repertoire-level signature.

Every sequencing run drew on 15-18 subjects and yielded over 170 million TCR-beta sequences. TCRdb processed the 5' RACE reads anew with MiXCR; each CDR3 protein has one entry. Of approximately 130,000 distinct CDR3 sequences listed, about 3.4% were seen once; the top ten hold 1.3%. The germline gives CDR1 LGHNA, CDR2 YSLEER. The CDR3 has 14 amino acids. Trimming removed 0 bases at V and 6 bases at J, with 12 bases between. There are many counts of this clonotype. Its antigen is as yet unknown. This clonotype was obtained from a woman in her twenties or thirties with multiple sclerosis. The V call is TRBV4-3, the J call TRBJ2-7; maybe TRBD1 (5 bases). Sequenced input: PBMCs. The DNA for the CDR3 is TGCGCCAGCAGCCAAGACCAGGGCGACGGCGAGCAGTACTTC. This encodes CASSQDQGDGEQYF.